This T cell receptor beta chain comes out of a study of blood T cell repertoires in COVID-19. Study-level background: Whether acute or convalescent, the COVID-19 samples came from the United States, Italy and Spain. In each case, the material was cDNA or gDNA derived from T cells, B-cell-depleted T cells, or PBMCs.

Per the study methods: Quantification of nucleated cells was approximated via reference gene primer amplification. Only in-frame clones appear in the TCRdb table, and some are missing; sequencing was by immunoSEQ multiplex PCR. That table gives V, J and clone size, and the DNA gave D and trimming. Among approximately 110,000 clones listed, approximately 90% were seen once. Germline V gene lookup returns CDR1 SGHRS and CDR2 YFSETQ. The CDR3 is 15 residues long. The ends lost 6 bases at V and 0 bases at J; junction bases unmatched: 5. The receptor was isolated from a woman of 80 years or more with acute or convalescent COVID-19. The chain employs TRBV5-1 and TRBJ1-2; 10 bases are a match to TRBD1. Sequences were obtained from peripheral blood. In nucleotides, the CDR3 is TGCGCCAGCACCGCGACAGGGGGCGCTAACTATGGCTACACCTTC. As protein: CASTATGGANYGYTF.